These 21 T cell receptor beta chains originate from one sample sequenced in a study of PD-L1 blockade in urothelial cancer. Measured with immunoSEQ multiplex PCR; TCRdb has only the in-frame clones, and not every one. The sample carries over 1,500 clones, 25% to 40% recorded once. Sequenced material: tumor tissue, taken before atezolizumab (anti-PD-L1) treatment. These receptors were taken from a woman aged 55-69 years with urothelial cancer.

This clone was counted a few times. V and J are TRBV11-3 and TRBJ1-3; 9 nucleotides match TRBD1. The CDR3 covers 15 residues. After removal of 5 bases from V and 5 bases from J, the junction contained 7 bases not matched to a gene. Per the germline V gene, CDR1 is SGHNT and CDR2 is YENEEA. CDR3 loop: CASSRDREGRNTIYF. CDR3 in DNA: TGTGCCAGCAGCCGGGACAGGGAGGGAAGAAACACCATATATTTT.

This sequence joins TRBV19 and TRBJ1-1, with 7 bases aligning to TRBD1. V was pared by 4 bases and J by 5 bases, with 10 bases of the junction left unmatched. The CDR3 is made up of 15 amino acids. From germline, CDR1 is LNHDA and CDR2 SQIVND (reference sequence). CDR3 loop: CASSNLYRGGTEAFF. DNA of the CDR3: TGTGCCAGTAGTAACCTTTACAGGGGAGGGACTGAAGCTTTCTTT. The full variable domain, rest sourced from reference TRBV19 and TRBJ1-1, is DGGITQSPKYLFRKEGQNVTLSCEQNLNHDAMYWYRQDPGQGLRLIYYSQIVNDFQKGDIAEGYSVSREKKESFPLTVTSAQKNPTAFYLCASSNLYRGGTEAFFGQGTRLTVV.

This clone is classed as medium-sized. The chain couples TRBV11-3 to TRBJ1-5; the D gene is possibly TRBD1 (5 bases). Germline loops: CDR1 SGHNT, CDR2 YENEEA. V was cut by 5 bases and J by 9 bases, with 23 bases left in between. CDR3 size: 16 residues. The CDR3 here is CASSPAGLGLKWPQHF. As DNA, the CDR3 is TGTGCCAGCAGCCCCGCGGGACTTGGATTAAAGTGGCCCCAGCATTTT.

The chain couples TRBV14 to TRBJ1-1; 10 bases map to TRBD1. J gave up 14 bases and V 3 bases, and 12 bases lay outside the gene matches. Germline CDR1 SGHDN, CDR2 FVKESK. The CDR3 spans 14 residues. This chain's CDR3 is CASSHLGQGLGIFF. CDR3 coding DNA: TGTGCCAGCAGCCATTTGGGACAGGGGCTTGGTATATTCTTT.

This rearrangement joins TRBV14 to TRBJ2-1; 9 bases align to TRBD1. V shed 4 bases, J shed 1 base, and the junction held 11 bases outside the gene matches. The CDR3 is 18 residues long. CDR1 and CDR2 (germline): SGHDN, FVKESK. In nucleotides, the CDR3 is TGTGCCAGCAGCCCAATATGGACAGGGGACTTTTCCTACAATGAGCAGTTCTTC. Amino acid sequence: CASSPIWTGDFSYNEQFF.

This clone was recorded a few times. The chain employs TRBV9 and TRBJ1-6, with 7 bases that match TRBD1. V shed 4 bases, J shed 0 bases, and the junction held 10 bases outside the gene matches. This CDR3 is 18 amino acids long. Germline V gene sequence: CDR1 SGDLS, CDR2 YYNGEE. CDR3 bases: TGTGCCAGCAGCTTAGAGGGGGCCGGGAGCTCCTATAATTCACCCCTCCACTTT. Translating gives CASSLEGAGSSYNSPLHF.

This clone turned up a few times. This sequence joins TRBV6-8 and TRBJ1-2; TRBD1 matches 7 bases. Losses at the gene ends were 5 bases for V and 6 bases for J; bases not matched to a gene: 9. The germline V gene has CDR1 MNHGY and CDR2 SAAAGT. The CDR3 length is 14 residues. CDR3 nucleotides: TGTGCCAGCAGTAAACAAGGGGGCAGTGATGGCTACACCTTC. The encoded protein is CASSKQGGSDGYTF.

This clone showed up just a few times. The rearrangement joins TRBV11-3 to TRBJ1-4; D is possibly TRBD1 (6 bases). The V gene lost 4 bases and the J gene lost 3 bases, with 12 bases spanning the gap. The CDR3 has 15 amino acids. The germline CDR1 and CDR2 sequences are SGHNT and YENEEA. For the CDR3, the DNA is TGTGCCAGCAGCTCAACGGACAGATCTAATGAAAAACTGTTTTTT. It encodes CASSSTDRSNEKLFF.

V and J are TRBV10-2 and TRBJ2-2, with TRBD1 matching 8 bases. Looked up from germline, CDR1 is WSHSY and CDR2 is SAAADI. The CDR3 covers 16 residues. V was pared by 0 bases and J by 0 bases, with 0 bases of the junction left unmatched. CDR3 nucleotides: TGCGCCAGCAGTGAGTCGACAGGGGCGAACACCGGGGAGCTGTTTTTT. The encoded protein is CASSESTGANTGELFF.

The V call is TRBV6-8, the J call TRBJ2-6; possible D gene TRBD1, 7 bases. The CDR3 totals 18 residues. Trimming took off 0 bases at V and 2 bases at J, with 14 bases between the two ends. CDR1 is MNHGY, CDR2 SAAAGT, per germline. CDR3 nucleotide sequence: TGTGCCAGCAGTTACTCGCCAGGGGGGAAGACTGGGGCCAACGTCCTGACTTTC. This sequence encodes CASSYSPGGKTGANVLTF.

This clone was observed a few times. This rearrangement joins TRBV6-8 to TRBJ2-1; D is possibly TRBD2 (6 bases). Germline loops: CDR1 MNHGY, CDR2 SAAAGT. The CDR3 sequence is 12 residues long. V was cut by 2 bases and J by 7 bases, with 6 bases left in between. CDR3 loop: CASSYAGNEQFF. The CDR3 DNA is TGTGCCAGCAGTTACGCGGGAAATGAGCAGTTCTTC.

This clone has just a few counts. The J gene is TRBJ2-1, the V gene TRBV15; the match to TRBD2 covers 11 bases. V was pared by 1 base and J by 5 bases, with 16 bases of the junction left unmatched. Per germline, CDR1 LNHNV and CDR2 YYDKDF (reference sequence). The CDR3 runs 20 residues. CDR3 residues: CATSRGGQGRLAGSHNEQFF. CDR3 nucleotides: TGTGCCACCAGCAGAGGGGGACAGGGCCGACTAGCGGGATCCCACAATGAGCAGTTCTTC. Combining the CDR3 with reference TRBV15 and TRBJ2-1 gives the whole variable domain DAMVIQNPRYQVTQFGKPVTLSCSQTLNHNVMYWYQQKSSQAPKLLFHYYDKDFNNEADTPDNFQSRRPNTSFCFLDIRSPGLGDTAMYLCATSRGGQGRLAGSHNEQFFGPGTRLTVL.

The rearrangement links TRBV14 to TRBJ1-1; 11 nucleotides match TRBD1. The length of the CDR3 is 18 residues. With 4 bases clipped from V and 2 bases from J, the junction kept 12 bases outside the gene matches. From germline, CDR1 is SGHDN and CDR2 FVKESK. The CDR3 here is CASSPSGQGALSNTEAFF. CDR3 DNA: TGTGCCAGCAGCCCCTCTGGACAGGGGGCTTTATCTAACACTGAAGCTTTCTTT. Variable domain in full (rest from reference TRBV14 and TRBJ1-1): EAGVTQFPSHSVIEKGQTVTLRCDPISGHDNLYWYRRVMGKEIKFLLHFVKESKQDESGMPNNRFLAERTGGTYSTLKVQPAELEDSGVYFCASSPSGQGALSNTEAFFGQGTRLTVV.

V gene TRBV16 combines with J gene TRBJ2-3; 7 positions match TRBD1. There are 14 residues in the CDR3. V trimming: 4 bases; J trimming: 4 bases; junction bases outside the gene matches: 5. Germline V gene sequence: CDR1 KGHSY, CDR2 FQNENV. CDR3 in DNA: TGTGCCAGCAGCCGTGAAGGGGGCGCAGATACGCAGTATTTT. It yields the protein CASSREGGADTQYF.

In this sample, this clone is medium-sized. The rearrangement links TRBV6-8 to TRBJ2-7; D ambiguous. Trimming left V 7 bases short and J 2 bases short, with 12 bases between. Germline V gives CDR1 MNHGY, CDR2 SAAAGT. The CDR3 totals 13 residues. The CDR3 bases are TGTGCCAGCAAAGGGTCCCTGGCCTACGAGCAGTACTTC. Residues: CASKGSLAYEQYF.

This chain joins TRBV28 and TRBJ2-7; TRBD1 aligns across 9 bases. This CDR3 has 16 amino acids. V was clipped by 4 bases and J by 4 bases; unmatched bases: 11. Germline V gene sequence: CDR1 MDHEN, CDR2 SYDVKM. The CDR3 sequence: CASSSASGTGYYEQYF. CDR3 nucleotide sequence: TGTGCCAGCAGTTCTGCTTCCGGGACAGGGTATTACGAGCAGTACTTC.

This clone occurred a few times. CDR3 coding DNA: TGTGCTAGTGGTATAGGGGATACTGAAGCTTTCTTT. As protein: CASGIGDTEAFF. The genes are TRBV12-5 and TRBJ1-1, with D possibly matching TRBD1 (5 bases). Trimming removed 5 bases from V and 5 bases from J, with 9 bases in between. This CDR3 region has 12 residues. Germline V CDR1 and CDR2: LGHNT, FRNRAP.

This clone has a handful of counts. This chain joins TRBV12-2 and TRBJ2-3; the DNA was not compared with TRBD2, the D call given in the table. TRBV12-2 is a pseudogene. The CDR3 extends over 17 amino acids. The CDR3 here is CASRLPMTSGVLDTQYF. CDR3 nucleotides: TGTGCAAGTCGCTTACCAATGACTAGCGGGGTACTAGATACGCAGTATTTT.

V is TRBV28 and J is TRBJ2-1; the match to TRBD1 covers 9 bases. The CDR3 has 14 residues. Per the germline V gene, CDR1 is MDHEN and CDR2 is SYDVKM. V shed 7 bases and J 7 bases; nucleotides not matched to a gene: 8. The CDR3, as DNA: TGTGCCAGCAAGGGACAGGGCTTAGGTAATGAGCAGTTCTTC. Translation gives CASKGQGLGNEQFF.

The J gene is TRBJ1-4, the V gene TRBV18; unclear D gene. This CDR3 comprises 15 residues. The germline CDR1 and CDR2 sequences are KGHSH and LQKENI. V was cut by 2 bases and J by 5 bases, with 12 bases left in between. CDR3: CASSPLTGVNEKLFF. In nucleotides, the CDR3 is TGTGCCAGCTCACCATTAACGGGAGTGAATGAAAAACTGTTTTTT.

This clone is medium-sized (0.01 to 0.1%) by share. The V call is TRBV9, the J call TRBJ2-5; 10 nucleotides match TRBD2. CDR1 SGDLS and CDR2 YYNGEE come from the germline V gene. The CDR3 length is 15 residues. V gave up 3 bases and J gave up 4 bases; unmatched junction bases: 6. This CDR3 is CASSAQREGPETQYF. The CDR3 DNA follows: TGTGCCAGCAGCGCCCAGCGGGAGGGCCCAGAGACCCAGTACTTC.